Following are 31 T cell receptor beta chains from one sample sequenced in a study of cytomegalovirus exposure and HLA in healthy donors. PCR amplification relied on 60 Vbeta primers (plus 13 Jbeta primers). Only in-frame clones appear in the TCRdb table, and some are missing; sequencing was by immunoSEQ multiplex PCR. The sample gives roughly 120,000 clones, around 67% of which show up once; around 4.2% is in the top ten. Sequencing input: PBMCs. Receptors originate from a middle-aged woman in good health and CMV-seronegative.

The rearrangement links TRBV9 to TRBJ2-3, with 8 bases fitting TRBD1. The CDR3 spans 17 residues. V gave up 0 bases and J gave up 1 base; unmatched junction bases: 7. The V gene's germline CDR1 is SGDLS and CDR2 YYNGEE. Here the CDR3 reads CASSVGGGQGGTDTQYF. The CDR3 DNA follows: TGTGCCAGCAGCGTAGGGGGCGGACAGGGAGGCACAGATACGCAGTATTTT. Combining the CDR3 with reference TRBV9 and TRBJ2-3 gives the whole variable domain DSGVTQTPKHLITATGQRVTLRCSPRSGDLSVYWYQQSLDQGLQFLIQYYNGEERAKGNILERFSAQQFPDLHSELNLSSLELGDSALYFCASSVGGGQGGTDTQYFGPGTRLTVL.

The sample holds a few counts of this clone. V is TRBV6-9 and J is TRBJ1-6; TRBD1 is a possible D gene (5 bases). The V gene lost 2 bases and the J gene lost 7 bases, with 12 bases spanning the gap. Germline CDR1 and CDR2: MNHGY and SVAAGI. CDR3 length equals 15 residues. The CDR3 DNA sequence: TGTGCCAGCAGTTATGGGGGGGACCGCAATTCACCCCTCCACTTT. Encoded protein: CASSYGGDRNSPLHF.

This rearrangement joins TRBV15 to TRBJ2-1; weak D call: TRBD2 (5 bases). V dropped 4 bases and J dropped 5 bases, with 15 bases sitting between them. The CDR3 extends over 15 amino acids. Germline CDR1 reads LNHNV; CDR2 reads YYDKDF (reference sequence). The CDR3 loop reads CATSNPNWGDNEQFF. DNA for the CDR3: TGTGCCACCAGCAACCCAAATTGGGGAGACAATGAGCAGTTCTTC.

The chain combines TRBV20-1 with TRBJ2-7; the D is unclear. CDR3 length equals 10 residues. Germline lookup yields CDR1 DFQATT and CDR2 SNEGSKA (reference sequence). V dropped 3 bases and J dropped 4 bases, with 4 bases sitting between them. CDR3 protein: CSASSYEQYF. CDR3 sequence (DNA): TGCAGTGCTAGCAGTTACGAGCAGTACTTC.

This rearrangement joins TRBV30 to TRBJ2-1, with D maybe TRBD1 (5 bases). With 0 bases removed from V and 3 bases from J, the gap between germline ends came to 9 bases. The CDR3 has 14 residues. Germline lookup yields CDR1 GTSNPN and CDR2 SVGIG (reference sequence). The CDR3 nucleotides read TGTGCCTGGAGTGTACAAGGGGTCTACAATGAGCAGTTCTTC. This gives the protein CAWSVQGVYNEQFF.

Here the CDR3 reads CASSLETGRYSPLHF. CDR3 coding DNA: TGTGCCAGCAGTCTCGAGACAGGGAGGTATTCACCCCTCCACTTT. The rearrangement links TRBV27 to TRBJ1-6, with 7 bases that match TRBD1. Germline V lookup: CDR1 MNHEY, CDR2 SMNVEV (reference sequence). J lost 8 bases, V lost 5 bases, and 9 bases had no gene match. The CDR3 is 15 amino acids.

This clone was found once. This chain uses TRBV30 with TRBJ1-2, with 7 bases lining up with TRBD1. The CDR3 length is 13 residues. V lost 5 bases and J lost 0; bases outside the gene matches: 3. Germline V CDR1 and CDR2: GTSNPN, SVGIG (reference sequence). CDR3 coding DNA: TGTGCCTGGCAAACAGGGGCTAACTATGGCTACACCTTC. Its translation: CAWQTGANYGYTF.

The chain carries TRBV4-1 and TRBJ2-7; 10 bases are a match to TRBD2. The CDR3 runs 15 residues. From germline, CDR1 is MGHRA and CDR2 YSYEKL. J lost 6 bases, V lost 3 bases, and 8 bases had no gene match. The CDR3 spells CASSHLAGAASEQYF. DNA for the CDR3: TGCGCCAGCAGCCATCTAGCGGGGGCAGCCTCCGAGCAGTACTTC.

This clone was observed a few times. The J gene is TRBJ2-3, the V gene TRBV10-3; 9 nucleotides agree with TRBD1. Germline CDR1 reads ENHRY; CDR2 reads SYGVKD. Germline trimming cut 10 bases from V and 6 bases from J; bases unmatched to any gene: 11. This CDR3 spans 14 amino acids. In DNA, the CDR3 is TGTGCCACCACAGGGGGCCGGATGGGGGATACGCAGTATTTT. This encodes CATTGGRMGDTQYF.

This clone occurred once. This chain joins TRBV27 and TRBJ2-7, with 7 bases matching TRBD2. The CDR3 is 15 amino acids. V shed 3 bases, J shed 2 bases, and the junction held 7 bases outside the gene matches. CDR1 and CDR2 from the germline V gene are MNHEY and SMNVEV (reference sequence). The CDR3 loop reads CASSLGGANPYEQYF. The CDR3 DNA follows: TGTGCCAGCAGTTTGGGAGGGGCGAATCCCTACGAGCAGTACTTC.

This chain joins TRBV4-2 and TRBJ2-7; 9 positions match TRBD2. The CDR3 totals 15 residues. Germline CDR1 LGHNA, CDR2 YNFKEQ. V dropped 1 base and J dropped 5; count of bases not matched to a gene: 6. CDR3 nucleotide sequence: TGTGCCAGCAGCCAAGGGGTAGCGGGAGCCAACGAGCAGTACTTC. Translation gives CASSQGVAGANEQYF.

The chain links TRBV28 to TRBJ1-4; D gene unclear. Germline assignment: CDR1 MDHEN and CDR2 SYDVKM. The CDR3 is 18 residues long. Trimming stripped 1 base from V and 4 bases from J, with 19 bases between. The CDR3 DNA reads TGTGCCAGCAGTTTATCGTTGGGCAGTTGGGTGGGTAATGAAAAACTGTTTTTT. Its protein product is CASSLSLGSWVGNEKLFF.

The chain is built from TRBV6-5 and TRBJ2-7, with D maybe TRBD2 (6 bases). V was pared by 2 bases and J by 1 base, with 12 bases between. The germline V gene has CDR1 MNHEY and CDR2 SVGAGI. The CDR3 covers 15 residues. The CDR3 nucleotides read TGTGCCAGCAGTTACACGAAAGGGACTTCCTACGAGCAGTACTTC. It encodes CASSYTKGTSYEQYF.

This clone occurred once. Other nucleotide sequences from this sample produce the same CDR3. The chain employs TRBV18 and TRBJ2-7; perhaps TRBD1 as D (6 bases). Per germline, CDR1 KGHSH and CDR2 LQKENI. The CDR3 extends over 14 amino acids. With 3 bases removed from V and 2 bases from J, the gap between germline ends came to 11 bases. In DNA form, the CDR3 reads TGTGCCAGCTCACCGAGGCAGGGGACCTACGAGCAGTACTTC. Protein product: CASSPRQGTYEQYF. Using reference TRBV18 and TRBJ2-7 for the parts outside the CDR3, the full variable domain is NAGVMQNPRHLVRRRGQEARLRCSPMKGHSHVYWYRQLPEEGLKFMVYLQKENIIDESGMPKERFSAEFPKEGPSILRIQQVVRGDSAAYFCASSPRQGTYEQYFGPGTRLTVT.

The chain links TRBV11-2 to TRBJ2-4; D remains ambiguous. V gave up 5 bases and J gave up 0 bases, with 17 bases separating them. The length of the CDR3 is 17 residues. CDR1 and CDR2 from the germline V gene are SGHAT and FQNNGV. The CDR3 spells CASSQLKDSGAKNIQYF. The DNA of the CDR3 is TGTGCCAGCAGCCAACTTAAAGACTCGGGAGCCAAAAACATTCAGTACTTC.

The V gene is TRBV7-7, the J gene TRBJ2-3; TRBD1 matches 8 bases. The CDR3 extends over 15 amino acids. With V trimmed by 5 bases and J by 2 bases, 6 bases remained unmatched. Germline V gene data show CDR1 as SSHAT and CDR2 as FNYEAQ (reference sequence). In nucleotides, the CDR3 is TGTGCCAGCAGCCTGCGGACAGGGAACACAGATACGCAGTATTTT. Encoded protein: CASSLRTGNTDTQYF.

The V call is TRBV9, the J call TRBJ2-2, with 14 positions matching TRBD2. Per the germline V gene, CDR1 is SGDLS and CDR2 is YYNGEE. The V segment lost 4 bases and the J segment 5 bases; nucleotides outside the gene matches: 7. The CDR3 runs to 17 residues. For the CDR3, the DNA is TGTGCCAGCAGCTTGTACGGACTAGCGGGGGGTACCGGGGAGCTGTTTTTT. It translates to CASSLYGLAGGTGELFF.

The rearrangement uses TRBV6-5 and TRBJ1-6; 9 bases match TRBD1. The CDR3 consists of 14 residues. Trimming removed 6 bases from V and 7 bases from J; junction bases left unmatched: 4. CDR1 is MNHEY and CDR2 is SVGAGI in the germline V gene. The CDR3 region is CASRSGTGNSPLHF. CDR3 nucleotide sequence: TGTGCCAGCAGATCCGGGACAGGGAATTCACCCCTCCACTTT.

The J gene is TRBJ2-7, the V gene TRBV18; no definite D call. Per the germline V gene, CDR1 is KGHSH and CDR2 is LQKENI. The CDR3 runs 14 residues. The V end was cut by 3 bases, the J end by 2 bases, with 11 bases between. DNA for the CDR3: TGTGCCAGCTCACCTGGGCAGACAACCTACGAGCAGTACTTC. It encodes CASSPGQTTYEQYF.

V is TRBV5-1 and J is TRBJ2-5; D perhaps matches TRBD2 (5 bases). The CDR3 runs to 15 residues. V lost 4 bases to trimming and J lost 2 bases, with 15 bases between them. Germline assignment: CDR1 SGHRS and CDR2 YFSETQ. In DNA, the CDR3 is TGCGCCAGCAGCATAGCGCCCAGCAGACAAGAGACCCAGTACTTC. It yields the protein CASSIAPSRQETQYF.

V usage is TRBV19 and J usage is TRBJ1-4; D perhaps matches TRBD1 (5 bases). The V and J ends lost 5 bases and 7 bases respectively, with 17 bases between them. Germline V CDR1 and CDR2: LNHDA, SQIVND (reference sequence). The length of the CDR3 is 15 residues. The CDR3 protein is CASSPRQPPREKLFF. CDR3 DNA: TGTGCCAGTAGTCCACGACAGCCCCCTCGTGAAAAACTGTTTTTT.

J is TRBJ2-5 and V is TRBV6-1, with 12 bases lining up with TRBD1. Germline V CDR1 and CDR2: MNHNS, SASEGT. The CDR3 consists of 17 residues. V gave up 4 bases and J gave up 5 bases; unmatched junction bases: 11. The chain's CDR3 is CASSAGSGTGGRETQYF. In nucleotides, the CDR3 is TGTGCCAGCAGTGCCGGCTCCGGGACAGGGGGCCGGGAGACCCAGTACTTC.

V is TRBV11-2 and J is TRBJ1-2, with D maybe TRBD1 (6 bases). Trimming removed 5 bases from V and 2 bases from J, with 18 bases in between. The CDR3 runs 16 residues. Germline CDR1 SGHAT, CDR2 FQNNGV. The CDR3 here is CASSQNPGTNNYGYTF. The CDR3 DNA is TGTGCCAGCAGCCAAAACCCCGGGACAAACAACTATGGCTACACCTTC.

The J gene is TRBJ2-7, the V gene TRBV7-2; weak D call: TRBD1 (6 bases). CDR3 length equals 15 residues. V gave up 1 base and J gave up 6 bases, with 16 bases separating them. Germline V gene sequence: CDR1 SGHTA, CDR2 FQGNSA. The CDR3 coding sequence is TGTGCCAGCAGCTTAGTGGTAGGGGGAAGGCTCGAGCAGTACTTC. This sequence encodes CASSLVVGGRLEQYF.

The V call is TRBV29-1, the J call TRBJ2-7; D possibly corresponds to TRBD1 (6 bases). Trimming removed 6 bases at V and 5 bases at J, with 11 bases between. In germline, CDR1 is SQVTM, CDR2 ANQGSEA. The CDR3 has 11 amino acids. CDR3 region: CSVRGMDEQYF. CDR3 DNA sequence: TGCAGCGTGAGGGGGATGGACGAGCAGTACTTC.

The chain couples TRBV5-6 to TRBJ1-1, with TRBD1 matching 7 bases. In germline, CDR1 is SGHDT, CDR2 YYEEEE. V dropped 3 bases and J dropped 0; count of bases not matched to a gene: 8. The CDR3 is 16 residues long. The CDR3 coding sequence is TGTGCCAGCAGCTCACAGGGGTTGGGTATGAACACTGAAGCTTTCTTT. It is translated as CASSSQGLGMNTEAFF.

The V gene is TRBV6-1, the J gene TRBJ1-6; D call uncertain. The CDR3 runs to 13 residues. Germline CDR1 and CDR2: MNHNS and SASEGT. Between the trimmed V and J ends, which lost 0 bases and 7 bases, there was a span of 4 bases. The DNA for the CDR3 is TGTGCCAGCAGTGAAGCTCGGAATTCACCCCTCCACTTT. This translates into CASSEARNSPLHF.

The V and J genes are TRBV28 and TRBJ1-2; the match to TRBD1 covers 7 bases. Germline CDR1 MDHEN, CDR2 SYDVKM. CDR3 length: 16 residues. The junction had 13 bases not matched to a gene; V was cut back by 5 bases and J by 4 bases. In nucleotides, the CDR3 is TGTGCCAGCAGTCGGGCCCCGGAGGGGGCAGTCTATGGCTACACCTTC. Protein sequence: CASSRAPEGAVYGYTF.

The V and J genes are TRBV7-9 and TRBJ2-7; 8 bases fit TRBD1. The germline gives CDR1 SEHNR, CDR2 FQNEAQ (reference sequence). The CDR3 totals 15 residues. Germline trimming cut 5 bases from V and 4 bases from J; bases unmatched to any gene: 10. The CDR3 spells CASSPIWTGTYEQYF. CDR3 sequence (DNA): TGTGCCAGCAGCCCTATCTGGACAGGGACATACGAGCAGTACTTC.

CDR3 in DNA: TGTGCCAGCAGCGTTACAGGGGCATACACAGATACGCAGTATTTT. This sequence encodes CASSVTGAYTDTQYF. The chain joins TRBV9 to TRBJ2-3, with 7 bases matching TRBD1. Trimming at V came to 2 bases and at J to 2 bases, leaving 5 bases not matched to a gene. The CDR3 is 15 residues long. Germline assignment: CDR1 SGDLS and CDR2 YYNGEE.

In this sample, this clone turned up once. The V and J genes are TRBV2 and TRBJ2-5; 9 bases are a match to TRBD2. The J call could be wrong; TRBJ2-7 is a better fit for the DNA end. Germline CDR1 reads SNHLY; CDR2 reads FYNNEI. The CDR3 spans 15 residues. In DNA, the CDR3 is TGTGCCAGCAGTGAACTAGCGGGGCCGACCTACGAGCAGTACTTC. Translating gives CASSELAGPTYEQYF.